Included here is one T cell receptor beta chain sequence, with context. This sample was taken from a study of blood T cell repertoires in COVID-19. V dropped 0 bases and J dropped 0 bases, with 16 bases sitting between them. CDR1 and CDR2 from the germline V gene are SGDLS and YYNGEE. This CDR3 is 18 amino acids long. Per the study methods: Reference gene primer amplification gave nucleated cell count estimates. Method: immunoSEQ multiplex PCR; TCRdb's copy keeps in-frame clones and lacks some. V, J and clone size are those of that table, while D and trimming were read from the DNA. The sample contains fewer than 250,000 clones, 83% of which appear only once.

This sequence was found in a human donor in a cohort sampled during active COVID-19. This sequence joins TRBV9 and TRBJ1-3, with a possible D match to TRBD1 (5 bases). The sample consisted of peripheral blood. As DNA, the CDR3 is TGTGCCAGCAGCGTAGGACCTACGACAGTTTACTCTGGAAACACCATATATTTT. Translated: CASSVGPTTVYSGNTIYF.